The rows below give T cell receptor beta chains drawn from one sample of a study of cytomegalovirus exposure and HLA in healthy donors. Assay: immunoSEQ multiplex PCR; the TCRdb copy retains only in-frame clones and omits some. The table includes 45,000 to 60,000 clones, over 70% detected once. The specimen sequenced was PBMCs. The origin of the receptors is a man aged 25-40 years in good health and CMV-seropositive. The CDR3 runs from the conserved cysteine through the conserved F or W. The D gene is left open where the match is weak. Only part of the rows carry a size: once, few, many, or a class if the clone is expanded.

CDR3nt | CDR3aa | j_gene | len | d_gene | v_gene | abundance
TGTGCCAGCAGTCTAGTGGGTGGGGGGATGGAGCCCCAGCATTTT | CASSLVGGGMEPQHF | TRBJ1-5 | 15 | - | TRBV28 | -
TGTGCCAGTAGTATCCAGGGACAATCACCCCTCCACTTT | CASSIQGQSPLHF | TRBJ1-6 | 13 | - | TRBV19 | -
TGCGCCAGCACCTTGGCAGGAGAGCAGTACTTC | CASTLAGEQYF | TRBJ2-7 | 11 | - | TRBV5-1 | -
TGTGCCAGCAGTTTACCCGGGGGGGCTGGAAACACCATATATTTT | CASSLPGGAGNTIYF | TRBJ1-3 | 15 | - | TRBV28 | -
TGTGCCAGCAGGCCACAGGGTTCGATGACTAATGAAAAACTGTTTTTT | CASRPQGSMTNEKLFF | TRBJ1-4 | 16 | - | TRBV27 | -
TGTGCCAGCAGCAGACGCGGGGGCCGGGACAATGAGCAGTTCTTC | CASSRRGGRDNEQFF | TRBJ2-1 | 15 | - | TRBV6-5 | -
TGTGCCAGCAGCCCCGACAGGTTCTCTGGAAACACCATATATTTT | CASSPDRFSGNTIYF | TRBJ1-3 | 15 | - | TRBV6-5 | few
TGTGCCAGACACGACAGGGCCAAAAATTATAGCAATCAGCCCCAGCATTTT | CARHDRAKNYSNQPQHF | TRBJ1-5 | 17 | TRBD1 | TRBV6-4 | -
TGTGCCAGCAGCTTAGGGGGTTCCACAGGGAGGGACGAGCAGTACTTC | CASSLGGSTGRDEQYF | TRBJ2-7 | 16 | - | TRBV11-2 | -
TGTGCCAGCAGCTTGGGGCGACTTAATTCACCCCTCCACTTT | CASSLGRLNSPLHF | TRBJ1-6 | 14 | - | TRBV5-8 | few
TGTGCCAGTTCTCAAGGGGGGAACACTGAAGCTTTCTTT | CASSQGGNTEAFF | TRBJ1-1 | 13 | - | TRBV7-2 | -
TGTGCCAGCAGCGCCTCGGGACAGGCGATTCAGCCCCAGCATTTT | CASSASGQAIQPQHF | TRBJ1-5 | 15 | TRBD1 | TRBV9 | -
TGTGCCAGCAGCGTACACGGGTACAATGAGCAGTTCTTC | CASSVHGYNEQFF | TRBJ2-1 | 13 | - | TRBV9 | -
TGTGCCAGCTCGGCGGGGACAGGCTCCTACGAGCAGTACTTC | CASSAGTGSYEQYF | TRBJ2-7 | 14 | TRBD1 | TRBV18 | -
TGTGCCAGCAGGGACAGGGGCTCCTACGAGCAGTACTTC | CASRDRGSYEQYF | TRBJ2-7 | 13 | TRBD1 | TRBV25-1 | -
TGTGCCAGCAGTTCCCTGACCCTAGGGGGCACTGAGCAGTTCTTC | CASSSLTLGGTEQFF | TRBJ2-1 | 15 | TRBD1 | TRBV28 | -
TGTGCCAGCAGTGAGCGGCCGGTGACTAGTCAGCCCCAGCATTTT | CASSERPVTSQPQHF | TRBJ1-5 | 15 | - | TRBV2 | -
TGTGCCAGCAGCTTATCCGGGGGTTATGGCTACACCTTC | CASSLSGGYGYTF | TRBJ1-2 | 13 | - | TRBV7-9 | -
TGTGCCAGCAAGAGGACAGATTCTGGGGCCAACGTCCTGACTTTC | CASKRTDSGANVLTF | TRBJ2-6 | 15 | - | TRBV6-4 | -
TGTGCCACACTGACAGGGAGGCCTAGCGGGGGACAAGAGACCCAGTACTTC | CATLTGRPSGGQETQYF | TRBJ2-5 | 17 | TRBD2 | TRBV18 | -
TGTGCCAGCAGTCTTTATAGCGGGGGGGCCAGGCAAGAGACCCAGTACTTC | CASSLYSGGARQETQYF | TRBJ2-5 | 17 | TRBD2 | TRBV2 | -
TGTGCCAGCAGGGATCCGGACAGGACTCCGAACGAGCAGTACTTC | CASRDPDRTPNEQYF | TRBJ2-7 | 15 | TRBD1 | TRBV28 | -
TGTGCCAGCAGCTTAGCGACAGGGGATAACTATGGCTACACCTTC | CASSLATGDNYGYTF | TRBJ1-2 | 15 | TRBD1 | TRBV7-8 | -
TGTGCCAGCAGCCAAGGCCGACAGACCTATGGCTACACCTTC | CASSQGRQTYGYTF | TRBJ1-2 | 14 | - | TRBV5-4 | -
TGTGCCAGCAGCTTATCAGGGGCCGGGGAGCTGTTTTTT | CASSLSGAGELFF | TRBJ2-2 | 13 | - | TRBV7-7 | once
TGTGCCAGCAGCGTAGGCAGGGGGCGGGTCGAGACCCAGTACTTC | CASSVGRGRVETQYF | TRBJ2-5 | 15 | TRBD1 | TRBV9 | -
TGTGCCAGCAGCTTGGCCCTGGACAGGGCTTCTAGGGAGCAGTTCTTC | CASSLALDRASREQFF | TRBJ2-1 | 16 | TRBD1 | TRBV5-6 | few
TGTGCCAGCAGTGTATATAAGGACAGTTACTACTACGAGCAGTACTTC | CASSVYKDSYYYEQYF | TRBJ2-7 | 16 | - | TRBV6-1 | -
TGTGCCAGCAGGTCGCTTACAGGGATTTATCAGCCCCAGCATTTT | CASRSLTGIYQPQHF | TRBJ1-5 | 15 | - | TRBV6-6 | few
TGTGCCAGCAGTGACTTCACAGATACGCAGTATTTT | CASSDFTDTQYF | TRBJ2-3 | 12 | - | TRBV2 | -
TGCGCCAGCCGGGGGGAGGGAGAGACCCAGTACTTC | CASRGEGETQYF | TRBJ2-5 | 12 | TRBD2 | TRBV5-1 | -
TGTGCCAGCAGCTTTGGACAGGCCCGAGGGTGGACTAATGAAAAACTGTTTTTT | CASSFGQARGWTNEKLFF | TRBJ1-4 | 18 | TRBD1 | TRBV7-2 | -
TGTGCCAGTGGGGACAGGCCCCAGGATCAGCCCCAGCATTTT | CASGDRPQDQPQHF | TRBJ1-5 | 14 | TRBD1 | TRBV19 | -
TGTGCCAGCAGCCAAGATGGGAGTGGCGGGCTCTGCGGAAACACCATATATTTT | CASSQDGSGGLCGNTIYF | TRBJ1-3 | 18 | - | TRBV4-2 | -
TGTGCCAGCAGCCGACTAGCGGGGCTGAAAGGCGCAGATACGCAGTATTTT | CASSRLAGLKGADTQYF | TRBJ2-3 | 17 | TRBD2 | TRBV9 | -
TGCGCCAGCAGCTTGGGCGGTTTAAGGGGCTACACCTTC | CASSLGGLRGYTF | TRBJ1-2 | 13 | - | TRBV5-1 | once
TGTGCCAGCAGCCCGGGACAGGGGGCGCGCAATGAGCAGTTCTTC | CASSPGQGARNEQFF | TRBJ2-1 | 15 | TRBD1 | TRBV7-3 | -
TGTGCCAGCAGCAAACAGGGGGCTGGGGACATTCAGTACTTC | CASSKQGAGDIQYF | TRBJ2-4 | 14 | TRBD1 | TRBV5-5 | -
TGTGCCAGCAGGTTGGGGCAGGGCAACTACAATGAGCAGTTCTTC | CASRLGQGNYNEQFF | TRBJ2-1 | 15 | - | TRBV9 | -
TGTGCCAGCAGCCCTCGGGGAAACTACAATGAGCAGTTCTTC | CASSPRGNYNEQFF | TRBJ2-1 | 14 | - | TRBV11-2 | -
TGTGCCAGCAGCGTCCTGTATAGCAATCAGCCCCAGCATTTT | CASSVLYSNQPQHF | TRBJ1-5 | 14 | - | TRBV9 | -